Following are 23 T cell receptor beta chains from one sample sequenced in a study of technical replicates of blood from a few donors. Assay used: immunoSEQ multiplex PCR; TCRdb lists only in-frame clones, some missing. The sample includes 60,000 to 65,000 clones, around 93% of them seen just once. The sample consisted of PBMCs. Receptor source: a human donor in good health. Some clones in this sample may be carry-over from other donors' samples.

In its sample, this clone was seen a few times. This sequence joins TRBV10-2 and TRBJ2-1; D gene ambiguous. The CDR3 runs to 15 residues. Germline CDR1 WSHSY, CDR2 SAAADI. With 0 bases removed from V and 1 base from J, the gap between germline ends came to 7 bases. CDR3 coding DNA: TGCGCCAGCAGTGAGTCCGAGGTATCCTACAATGAGCAGTTCTTC. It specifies CASSESEVSYNEQFF.

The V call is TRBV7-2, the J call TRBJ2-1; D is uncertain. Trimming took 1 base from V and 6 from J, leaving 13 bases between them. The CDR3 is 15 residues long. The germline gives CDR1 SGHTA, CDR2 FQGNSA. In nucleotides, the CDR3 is TGTGCCAGCAGCTTAGGTGCGGCGCGGTCCAATGAGCAGTTCTTC. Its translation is CASSLGAARSNEQFF.

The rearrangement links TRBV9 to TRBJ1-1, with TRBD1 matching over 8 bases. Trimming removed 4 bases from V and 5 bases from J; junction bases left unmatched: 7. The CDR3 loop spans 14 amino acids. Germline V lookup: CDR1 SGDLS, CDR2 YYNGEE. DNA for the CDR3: TGTGCCAGCAGCAAGACAGGGGTGAGAACTGAAGCTTTCTTT. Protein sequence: CASSKTGVRTEAFF.

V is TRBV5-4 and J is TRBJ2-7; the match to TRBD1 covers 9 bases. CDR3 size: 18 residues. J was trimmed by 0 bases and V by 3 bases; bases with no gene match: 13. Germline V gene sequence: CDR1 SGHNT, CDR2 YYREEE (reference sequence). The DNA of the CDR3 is TGTGCCAGCAGCTCCTCGTTTCGGGGGACAGGGAACTCCTACGAGCAGTACTTC. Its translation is CASSSSFRGTGNSYEQYF.

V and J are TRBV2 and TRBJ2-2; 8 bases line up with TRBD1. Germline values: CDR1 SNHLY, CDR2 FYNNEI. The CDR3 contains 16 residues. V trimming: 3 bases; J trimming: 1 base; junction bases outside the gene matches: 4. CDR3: CASSEGTGGNTGELFF. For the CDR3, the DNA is TGTGCCAGCAGTGAGGGAACAGGGGGGAACACCGGGGAGCTGTTTTTT.

The CDR3 region has the DNA TGTGCCAGCTCACGTCACGCTCTGGGACTAGCGAACACCGGGGAGCTGTTTTTT. It codes for CASSRHALGLANTGELFF. This chain links TRBV18 with TRBJ2-2; 8 positions agree with TRBD2. The CDR3 covers 18 residues. CDR1 is KGHSH and CDR2 is LQKENI in the germline V gene. The ends lost 4 bases at V and 0 bases at J; junction bases unmatched: 10.

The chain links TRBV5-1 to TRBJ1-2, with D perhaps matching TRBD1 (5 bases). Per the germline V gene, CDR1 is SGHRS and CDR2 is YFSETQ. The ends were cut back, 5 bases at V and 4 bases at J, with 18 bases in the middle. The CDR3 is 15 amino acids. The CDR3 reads CASSPGRGASYGYTF. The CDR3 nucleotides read TGCGCCAGCAGTCCCGGGAGAGGGGCTAGCTATGGCTACACCTTC. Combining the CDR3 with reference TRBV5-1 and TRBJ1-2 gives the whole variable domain KAGVTQTPRYLIKTRGQQVTLSCSPISGHRSVSWYQQTPGQGLQFLFEYFSETQRNKGNFPGRFSGRQFSNSRSEMNVSTLELGDSALYLCASSPGRGASYGYTFGSGTRLTVV.

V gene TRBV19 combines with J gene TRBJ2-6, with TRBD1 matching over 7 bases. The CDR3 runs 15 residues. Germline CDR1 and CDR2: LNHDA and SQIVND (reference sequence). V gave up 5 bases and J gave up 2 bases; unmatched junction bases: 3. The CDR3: CASSQDRAGANVLTF. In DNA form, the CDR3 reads TGTGCCAGTAGTCAAGACAGGGCTGGGGCCAACGTCCTGACTTTC.

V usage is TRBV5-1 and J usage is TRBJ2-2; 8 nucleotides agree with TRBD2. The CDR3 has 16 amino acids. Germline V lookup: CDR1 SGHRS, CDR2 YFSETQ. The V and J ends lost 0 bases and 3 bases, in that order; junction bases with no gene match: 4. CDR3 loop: CASSLEREWDTGELFF. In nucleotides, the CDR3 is TGCGCCAGCAGCTTGGAGCGGGAGTGGGACACCGGGGAGCTGTTTTTT. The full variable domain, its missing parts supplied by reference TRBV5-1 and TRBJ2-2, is KAGVTQTPRYLIKTRGQQVTLSCSPISGHRSVSWYQQTPGQGLQFLFEYFSETQRNKGNFPGRFSGRQFSNSRSEMNVSTLELGDSALYLCASSLEREWDTGELFFGEGSRLTVL.

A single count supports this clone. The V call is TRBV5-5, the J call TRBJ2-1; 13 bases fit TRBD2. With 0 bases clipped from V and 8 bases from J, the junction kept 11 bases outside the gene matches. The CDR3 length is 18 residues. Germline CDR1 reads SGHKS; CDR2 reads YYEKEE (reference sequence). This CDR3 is CASSLVLSGLAGVYEQFF. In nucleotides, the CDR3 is TGTGCCAGCAGCTTGGTCTTAAGTGGACTAGCGGGAGTCTATGAGCAGTTCTTC.

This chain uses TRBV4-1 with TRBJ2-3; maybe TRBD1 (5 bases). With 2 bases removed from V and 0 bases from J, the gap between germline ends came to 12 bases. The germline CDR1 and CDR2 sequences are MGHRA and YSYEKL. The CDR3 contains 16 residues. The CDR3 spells CASSQQGLPSTDTQYF. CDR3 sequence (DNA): TGCGCCAGCAGCCAACAGGGTTTACCTAGCACAGATACGCAGTATTTT.

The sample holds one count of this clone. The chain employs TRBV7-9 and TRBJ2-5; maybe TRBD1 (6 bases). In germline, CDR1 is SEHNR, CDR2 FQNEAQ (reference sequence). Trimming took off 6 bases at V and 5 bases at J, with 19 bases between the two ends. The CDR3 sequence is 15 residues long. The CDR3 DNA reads TGTGCCAGCAGGGGACGGGACAATATGATGGAGACCCAGTACTTC. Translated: CASRGRDNMMETQYF.

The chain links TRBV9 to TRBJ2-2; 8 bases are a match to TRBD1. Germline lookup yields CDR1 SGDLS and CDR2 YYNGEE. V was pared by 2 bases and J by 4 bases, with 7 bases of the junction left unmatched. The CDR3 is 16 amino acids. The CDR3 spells CASSVTLQGGTGELFF. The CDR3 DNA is TGTGCCAGCAGCGTCACCCTACAGGGGGGCACCGGGGAGCTGTTTTTT.

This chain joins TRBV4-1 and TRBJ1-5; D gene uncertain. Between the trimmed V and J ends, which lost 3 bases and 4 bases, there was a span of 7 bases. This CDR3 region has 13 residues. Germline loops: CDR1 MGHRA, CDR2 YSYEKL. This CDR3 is CASSQADNQPQHF. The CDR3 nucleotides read TGCGCCAGCAGCCAGGCAGATAATCAGCCCCAGCATTTT.

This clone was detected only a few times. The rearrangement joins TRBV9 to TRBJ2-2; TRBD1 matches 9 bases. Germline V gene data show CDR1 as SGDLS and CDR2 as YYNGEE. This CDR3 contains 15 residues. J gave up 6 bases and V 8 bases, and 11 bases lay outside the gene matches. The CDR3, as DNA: TGTGCCAGTTTCCCCGGGACAGGGTCGGCCGGGGAGCTGTTTTTT. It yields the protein CASFPGTGSAGELFF. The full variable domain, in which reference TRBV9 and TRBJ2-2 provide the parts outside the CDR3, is DSGVTQTPKHLITATGQRVTLRCSPRSGDLSVYWYQQSLDQGLQFLIQYYNGEERAKGNILERFSAQQFPDLHSELNLSSLELGDSALYFCASFPGTGSAGELFFGEGSRLTVL.

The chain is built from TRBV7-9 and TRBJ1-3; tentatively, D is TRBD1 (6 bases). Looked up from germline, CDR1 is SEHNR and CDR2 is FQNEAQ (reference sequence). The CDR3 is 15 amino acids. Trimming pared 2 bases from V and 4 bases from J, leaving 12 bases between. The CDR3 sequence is CASSLNRGTGNTIYF. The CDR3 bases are TGTGCCAGCAGCTTAAATAGGGGGACCGGAAACACCATATATTTT.

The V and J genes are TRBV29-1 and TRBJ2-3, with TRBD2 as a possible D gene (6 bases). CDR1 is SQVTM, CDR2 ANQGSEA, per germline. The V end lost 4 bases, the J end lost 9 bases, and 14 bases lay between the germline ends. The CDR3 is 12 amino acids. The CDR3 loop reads CSVAGGSKTQYF. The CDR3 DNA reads TGCAGCGTTGCCGGGGGATCCAAAACGCAGTATTTT.

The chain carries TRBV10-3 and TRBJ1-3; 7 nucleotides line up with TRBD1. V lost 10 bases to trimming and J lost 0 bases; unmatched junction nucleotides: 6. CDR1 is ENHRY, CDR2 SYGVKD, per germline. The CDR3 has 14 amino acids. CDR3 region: CASRQGSSGNTIYF. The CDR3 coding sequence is TGTGCCAGTAGACAGGGAAGCTCTGGAAACACCATATATTTT.

The CDR3 loop is CASSTGGGNEQYF. The CDR3 region has the DNA TGTGCCAGCAGCACCGGGGGGGGGAACGAGCAGTACTTC. This chain links TRBV5-4 with TRBJ2-7, with TRBD2 matching over 8 bases. The CDR3 totals 13 residues. Germline values: CDR1 SGHNT, CDR2 YYREEE (reference sequence). V was clipped by 4 bases and J by 5 bases; unmatched bases: 5.

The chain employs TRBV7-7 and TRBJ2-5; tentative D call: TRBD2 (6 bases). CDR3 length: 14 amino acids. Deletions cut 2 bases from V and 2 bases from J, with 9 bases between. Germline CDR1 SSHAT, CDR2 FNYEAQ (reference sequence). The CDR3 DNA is TGTGCCAGCAGCTTAATGGCGGGACAAGAGACCCAGTACTTC. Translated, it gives CASSLMAGQETQYF.

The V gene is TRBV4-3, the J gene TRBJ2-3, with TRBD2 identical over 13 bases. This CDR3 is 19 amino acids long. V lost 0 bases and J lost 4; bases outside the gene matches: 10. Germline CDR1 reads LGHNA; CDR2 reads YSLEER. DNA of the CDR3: TGCGCCAGCAGCCAAGATAGGGGACTAGCGGGGATGGGGGCAGATACGCAGTATTTT. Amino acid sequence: CASSQDRGLAGMGADTQYF.

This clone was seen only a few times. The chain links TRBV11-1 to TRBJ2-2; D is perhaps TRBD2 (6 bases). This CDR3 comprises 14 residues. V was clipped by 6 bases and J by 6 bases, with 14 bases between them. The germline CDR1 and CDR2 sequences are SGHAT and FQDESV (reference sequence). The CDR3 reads CASSRRRAPGELFF. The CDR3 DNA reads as TGTGCCAGCAGTCGTAGGAGGGCACCCGGGGAGCTGTTTTTT.

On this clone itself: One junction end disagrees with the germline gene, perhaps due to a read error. The CDR3 region is CASTLGLRSYEQYF. The DNA of the CDR3 is TGTGCCAGCACCTTAGGGCTTCGCTCCTACGAGCAGTACTTC. The chain has TRBV7-9 and TRBJ2-7; D not certain. The CDR3 loop spans 14 amino acids. Germline loops: CDR1 SEHNR, CDR2 FQNEAQ (reference sequence).